This T cell receptor beta chain is drawn from a study of spatial heterogeneity in lung cancer (dated by TCRdb to between 2017 and 2020). In the study overall: More beta-chain than alpha-chain transcripts were consistently detected, likely reflecting higher beta-chain transcript abundance. In non-small cell lung cancer, the study made a quantitative comparison of TCR alpha and beta repertoires among multiple tumor regions, matched nontumor lung and blood. In the raw uncorrected reads, each unique combination of TCR and UMI appeared more than ten times on average. Nonsynonymous mutation counts, determined by whole-exome sequencing of tumor tissue, were related to features of the TCR repertoire. Both alpha and beta chains were TCR-sequenced in approximately 220 tumor regions, approximately 68 matched nontumor lung samples and approximately 50 PBMC samples obtained at surgery.

Interpreted using the paper, the time point label stands for: sample taken at primary tumor resection. Whole RNA extracted from tumor and nontumor lung tissue, or from cryopreserved PBMC samples, was used for TCR sequencing without cell sorting. Samples were obtained from 65 to 90 patients with early-stage, untreated non-small cell lung cancer from the lung TRACERx cohort. Only patients for whom sufficient RNA was available from at least two tumor regions were selected for TCR sequencing. Library prep was done by 5' RACE. TCRdb shows the sequencer as NextSeq 500. In the TCR library protocol, a unique molecular identifier was attached to each TCR cDNA molecule so that PCR and sequencing errors could be corrected. Per the authors' processing: TCR identification, UMI-based error correction and CDR3 extraction were performed with Decombinator tools. Expanded TCRs were defined as those above a frequency of 2 per 1,000, corresponding to the top 1% of the tumor frequency distribution. Renyi diversity was calculated using the R vegan package after each repertoire was subsampled 100 times to 5,000 TCRs. CDR3 similarity networks were built from amino acid triplet string-kernel similarity, connecting CDR3s with pairwise similarity above 0.82. Clones were called with MiXCR by TCRdb after fastp trimmed the public reads at Q25, and only in-frame beta chains were retained. Here each entry gathers all rows of one CDR3 protein and keeps the most common genes and DNA. Here the V and J calls rest on TCRdb's processing, not on the authors' analysis. Across this sample there are tens of thousands of distinct CDR3 sequences, with approximately 12% seen only once. Of the sample, roughly 41% falls within the top ten clones.

Broad study findings and their caveats: Additional single-cell paired TCR alpha and beta sequencing was considered necessary to confirm, at a functional level, the hypothesis that regional TCRs recognize regional mutations. Ubiquitous expanded tumor TCRs were found in blood more often at tumor resection than at routine follow-up.

In regard to this clonotype: No antigen is known for it. Qualities for individual bases were not recorded, and no much larger clone is one base off.

CDR1 and CDR2 are drawn from the germline V gene: SNHLY, FYNNEI. From cysteine to phenylalanine, the CDR3 is 14 amino acids long. Left in the record is the CDR3 DNA by itself, 42 bases read in frame from the first base. V loses 7 bases of germline sequence and J loses 5 bases, and the interval between the two ends is 15 bases. The TCR sequence derives from a male donor with early-stage non-small cell lung cancer. This specimen consisted of PBMCs, obtained at surgery. The V and J segments used are TRBV2 and TRBJ1-5; TRBD1 might be the D gene, on 5 matching bases. The nucleotide sequence is TGTGCCAGCACTAACGGGGCAGCTTATCAGCCCCAGCATTTT. Translated, this gives CASTNGAAYQPQHF.